The sequence of this T cell receptor (beta chain) was determined in a study of vaccination and CD4 T cells after COVID-19. Study context: Stimulation of the cells used overlapping spike peptide pools from SARS-CoV-2 and from the common cold coronaviruses HCoV-NL63, HCoV-OC43 and HCoV-229E.

The treatment is: approximately 11-day PBMC culture with coronavirus spike peptide pools or control peptides (ViraFEST assay). The ViraFEST method relied on peptide pools to expand antigen-specific T cells, followed by TCR sequencing. Notes on this clonotype: As yet, its antigen is unknown.

With the Oncomine TCR Beta short-read assay, DNA from cultured CD4+ T cells was sequenced. TCRdb ran MiXCR on the PCR reads and lists one entry per CDR3 protein. Seen here are approximately 11,000 distinct CDR3 sequences, about three fifths observed once, and the top ten hold roughly 8%. Germline V gene lookup returns CDR1 SEHNR and CDR2 FQNEAQ (reference sequence). CDR3 size: 14 residues. V lost 7 bases and J 0 bases, leaving 12 bases between the germline ends. J is TRBJ1-1 and V is TRBV7-9; D gene unclear. The sequence was collected from a human donor who had recovered from COVID-19. Sequencing used CD4+ T cells from blood, cultured in vitro. The CDR3 DNA sequence: TGTGCCAGCAAGGCCCTGGGTGTGAACACTGAAGCTTTCTTT. Translation: CASKALGVNTEAFF.